The T cell receptor beta chain under discussion was sequenced for a study of T cells in women clearing cervical HPV infection. Turning to the study itself: Case blood was drawn a median about 23 weeks after lesion detection. With HLA typing for only a few women, HLA confounding remains possible.

As concerns this clone: The read terminates 3 residues before the CDR3 end, so the remaining end is supplied by the germline J gene.

The repertoire was sequenced with immunoSEQ multiplex PCR; TCRdb's copy has only in-frame clones and lacks some. This table lists 13,000 to 15,000 clones. V shed 6 bases and J 3 bases; nucleotides not matched to a gene: 4. CDR1 and CDR2 (germline): ENHRY, SYGVKD. The CDR3 spans 15 residues. This sequence was found in a woman aged 18 to 69 with a cervical HPV16 infection that either progressed to CIN3+ or cleared (not recorded which). Source material: blood buffy coat. V gene TRBV10-3 combines with J gene TRBJ2-5, with TRBD2 identical over 13 bases. Incomplete CDR3 DNA: TGTGCCATCAGGACTAGCGGGGGGTCAGAAGAGACC. Its protein is CAIRTSGGSEET. The CDR3, in full, reads CAIRTSGGSEETQYF.